This T cell receptor (beta chain) originates from a study of circulating CD8 cells and anti-PD-1 response in melanoma. Study-wide findings and caveats: Some patients were treatment-naive; others were previously treated. Clonotype sharing was highest between DPOS and TIGIT subsets.

Each library started from approximately 14 ng of total RNA using the QIAseq Immune Repertoire TCR panel. TCRdb recomputed calls from the reads with MiXCR, one row per CDR3 protein. The sample records roughly 400 distinct CDR3 sequences, over 12% being singletons. Four subsets defined by PD-1 and/or TIGIT were sorted from live CD3+CD8+TCRalphabeta+ cells. This clonotype is deemed medium-sized. The antigen remains undetermined. Trimming removed 5 bases at V and 5 bases at J, with 13 bases between. The CDR3 contains 14 residues. Germline assignment: CDR1 SGHAT and CDR2 FQNNGV. The clonotype comes from a human donor with melanoma. The donor label of this sample is uncertain. Some clones in this sample may be carry-over from other donors' samples. The chain is built from TRBV11-2 and TRBJ2-1, with D possibly matching TRBD2 (6 bases). Here the sequenced sample was CD8+ T cells from PBMCs, taken at baseline or after one month of anti-PD-1 therapy (not recorded which). The CDR3 sequence: CASSEWGVDNEQFF. DNA of the CDR3: TGTGCCAGCAGCGAATGGGGGGTTGACAATGAGCAGTTCTTC.